The 7 T cell receptor beta chains reported below all come from one sample, sequenced in a study of blood T cells in healthy people across ages. PCR was performed a second time for about 7 to 11 cycles using a sample-barcoded 5' primer and a J-beta primer mix. TCRdb processed the 5' RACE reads anew with MiXCR; each CDR3 protein has one entry. The table records hundreds of thousands of distinct CDR3 sequences, 40% to 50% of them present only once. Sequences were obtained from blood. These TCRs come from a man aged 60-69 years in good health.

This chain connects TRBV28 to TRBJ2-2; no reliable D call. This CDR3 is 14 amino acids long. V was clipped by 5 bases and J by 1 base, with 8 bases between them. The germline CDR1 and CDR2 sequences are MDHEN and SYDVKM. The CDR3 DNA reads TGTGCCAGCAGTATCCCACAGAACACCGGGGAGCTGTTTTTT. It yields the protein CASSIPQNTGELFF.

This chain uses TRBV6-2 or TRBV6-3 with TRBJ2-3; 7 bases are shared with TRBD2. The germline V gene has CDR1 MNHEY and CDR2 SVGEGT. Germline trimming cut 2 bases from V and 2 bases from J; bases unmatched to any gene: 7. The CDR3 extends over 16 amino acids. The CDR3 sequence: CASSYGLGLSTDTQYF. The CDR3 DNA reads as TGTGCCAGCAGTTACGGACTAGGGTTATCCACAGATACGCAGTATTTT.

This clonotype was detected many times. The chain is built from TRBV6-6 and TRBJ2-5; D possibly corresponds to TRBD2 (5 bases). The CDR3 totals 11 residues. Germline values: CDR1 MNHNY, CDR2 SVGAGI (reference sequence). Trimming removed 2 bases at V and 7 bases at J, with 5 bases between. In DNA form, the CDR3 reads TGTGCCAGCAGTTACGAGGGGACCCAGTACTTC. This sequence encodes CASSYEGTQYF.

V is TRBV28 and J is TRBJ1-5, with TRBD1 identical over 8 bases. The length of the CDR3 is 13 residues. Germline V lookup: CDR1 MDHEN, CDR2 SYDVKM. Trimming cost V 9 bases and J 6 bases; bases outside gene matches: 7. CDR3 nucleotides: TGTGCCAGTGGAACCAGGGGGCGTCAGCCCCAGCATTTT. It encodes CASGTRGRQPQHF.

This clonotype showed up just a few times. The genes are TRBV20-1 and TRBJ2-1, with 7 bases that match TRBD2. In germline, CDR1 is DFQATT, CDR2 SNEGSKA (reference sequence). J lost 5 bases, V lost 0 bases, and 10 bases had no gene match. CDR3 length equals 16 residues. DNA for the CDR3: TGCAGTGCTAGAGATCCTCAGCGGGGCTGGGACAATGAGCAGTTCTTC. Its protein product is CSARDPQRGWDNEQFF.

As for this clonotype: This may be a read error: a much more frequent sequence differs by one nucleotide. This chain uses TRBV11-2 with TRBJ1-2, with D hard to call. This CDR3 comprises 13 residues. Germline V gene sequence: CDR1 SGHAT, CDR2 FQNNGV. Written as DNA, the CDR3 is TGTGCCGGCAGCGCGGACCTTAACTATGGCTACACCTTC. Translation gives CAGSADLNYGYTF.

In its sample, this clonotype was seen a few times. The chain uses TRBV7-2 and TRBJ2-1; 8 bases are a match to TRBD2. Germline lookup yields CDR1 SGHTA and CDR2 FQGNSA. The ends lost 4 bases at V and 12 bases at J; junction bases unmatched: 5. This CDR3 is 12 amino acids long. The CDR3 DNA follows: TGTGCCAGCAGCTCCTCCGGGACTAGGCAGTTCTTC. Protein product: CASSSSGTRQFF.